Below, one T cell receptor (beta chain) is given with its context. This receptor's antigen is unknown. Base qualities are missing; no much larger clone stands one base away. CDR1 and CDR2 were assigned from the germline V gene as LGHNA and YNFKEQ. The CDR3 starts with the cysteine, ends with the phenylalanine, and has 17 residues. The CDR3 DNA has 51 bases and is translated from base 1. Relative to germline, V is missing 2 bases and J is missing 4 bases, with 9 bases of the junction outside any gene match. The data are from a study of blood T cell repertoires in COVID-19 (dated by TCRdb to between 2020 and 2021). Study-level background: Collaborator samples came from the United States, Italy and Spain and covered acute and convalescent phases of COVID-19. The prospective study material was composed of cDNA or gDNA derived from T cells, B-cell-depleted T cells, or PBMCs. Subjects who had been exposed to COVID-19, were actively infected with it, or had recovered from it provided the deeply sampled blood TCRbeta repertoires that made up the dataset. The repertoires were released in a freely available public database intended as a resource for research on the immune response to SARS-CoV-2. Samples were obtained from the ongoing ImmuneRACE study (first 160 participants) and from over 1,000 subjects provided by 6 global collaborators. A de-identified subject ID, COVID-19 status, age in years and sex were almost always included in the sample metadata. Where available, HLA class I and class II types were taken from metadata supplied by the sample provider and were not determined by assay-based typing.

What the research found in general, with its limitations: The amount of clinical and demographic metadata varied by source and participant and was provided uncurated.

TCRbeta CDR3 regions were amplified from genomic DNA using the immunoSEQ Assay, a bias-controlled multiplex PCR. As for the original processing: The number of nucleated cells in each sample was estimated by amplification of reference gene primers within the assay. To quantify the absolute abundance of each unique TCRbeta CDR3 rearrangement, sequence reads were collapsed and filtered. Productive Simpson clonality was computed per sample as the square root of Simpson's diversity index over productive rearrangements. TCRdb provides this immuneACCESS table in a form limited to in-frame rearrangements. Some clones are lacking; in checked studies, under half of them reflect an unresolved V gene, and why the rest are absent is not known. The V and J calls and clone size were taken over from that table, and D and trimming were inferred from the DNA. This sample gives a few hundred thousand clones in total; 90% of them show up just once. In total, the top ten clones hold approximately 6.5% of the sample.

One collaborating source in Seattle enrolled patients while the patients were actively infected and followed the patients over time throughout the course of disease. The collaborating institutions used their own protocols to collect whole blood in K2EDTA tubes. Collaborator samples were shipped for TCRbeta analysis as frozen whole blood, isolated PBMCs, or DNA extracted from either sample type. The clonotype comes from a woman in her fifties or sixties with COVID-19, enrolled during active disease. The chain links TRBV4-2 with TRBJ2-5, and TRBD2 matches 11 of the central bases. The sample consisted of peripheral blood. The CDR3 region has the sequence CASSQRTTSGSPETQYF. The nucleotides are TGTGCCAGCAGCCAAAGAACAACTAGCGGGAGCCCAGAGACCCAGTACTTC.